The clone carrying this T cell receptor (beta chain) has ten or more counts. The data are from a study of tumor-infiltrating lymphocytes in oesophageal squamous cell carcinoma. V lost 4 bases and J lost 7; bases outside the gene matches: 9. Germline CDR1 MRHNA, CDR2 SNTAGT. The CDR3 runs to 17 residues. TCRdb re-analysed the PCR reads in MiXCR, keeping a single row per CDR3 protein. The data show about 21,000 distinct CDR3 sequences, 30% to 40% seen once. This TCR derives from a male donor with esophageal squamous cell carcinoma. V usage is TRBV6-4 and J usage is TRBJ2-1; 14 bases agree with TRBD2. Specimen: esophageal tumor tissue. Here the CDR3 DNA reads TGTGCCAGCAGTGGGGGGAAGACTAGCGGGAGGGGTAATGAGCAGTTCTTC. Amino acid sequence: CASSGGKTSGRGNEQFF.